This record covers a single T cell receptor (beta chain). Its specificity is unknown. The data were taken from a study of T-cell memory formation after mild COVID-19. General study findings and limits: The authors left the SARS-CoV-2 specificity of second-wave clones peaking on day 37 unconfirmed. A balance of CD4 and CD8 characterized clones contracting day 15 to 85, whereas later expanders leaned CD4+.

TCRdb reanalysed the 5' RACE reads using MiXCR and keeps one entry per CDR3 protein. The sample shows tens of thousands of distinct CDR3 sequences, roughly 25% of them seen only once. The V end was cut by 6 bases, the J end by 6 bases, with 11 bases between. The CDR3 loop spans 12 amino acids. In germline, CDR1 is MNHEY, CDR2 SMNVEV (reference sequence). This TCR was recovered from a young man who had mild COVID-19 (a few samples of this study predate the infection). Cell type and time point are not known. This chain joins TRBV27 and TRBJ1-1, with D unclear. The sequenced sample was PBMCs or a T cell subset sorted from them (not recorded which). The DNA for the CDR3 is TGTGCCAGCAGCCTAGATGGGGCTGAAGCTTTCTTT. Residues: CASSLDGAEAFF.